This TCR beta chain was documented in a study of T cell responses to AZD1222 COVID-19 vaccine. On the study more broadly: Second-dose intervals near 4 or 12 weeks were combined.

Sequencing used immunoSEQ multiplex PCR; TCRdb keeps in-frame clones, though not all of them. The sample consists of 90,000 to 120,000 clones, approximately 96% of them appearing once. Concerning this clone itself: Its cognate antigen is unknown.

V was cut by 5 bases and J by 0 bases, with 16 bases left in between. Germline CDR1 reads SEHNR; CDR2 reads FQNEAQ (reference sequence). The CDR3 runs 16 residues. The study's findings and limits: In the spike-specific TCR repertoire, nearly half reportedly target unmutated variant regions. Baseline seropositives among AZD1222 recipients totaled only five to seven. With dominance at 160-218 and 743-854, vaccine-associated CD4 TCRs spanned spike.

V gene TRBV7-9 combines with J gene TRBJ1-2; D not resolved. The clonotype originates from an adult in good health. Specimen: peripheral blood, collected on day 0 of AZD1222 vaccination. DNA for the CDR3: TGTGCCAGCAGCCTCCCTGACGGTACCACTAACTATGGCTACACCTTC. This encodes CASSLPDGTTNYGYTF.